Each of the 19 T cell receptor beta chains below was sequenced from the same sample in a study of T cell repertoires in cytomegalovirus infection. TCRdb reprocessed the reads via MiXCR and lists one record per CDR3 protein. The sample has about 770,000 distinct CDR3 sequences; 25% to 30% are singletons. Their antigens are not known. The sample was cultured CD8+ T cells from PBMCs, taken from culture after CMV antigen stimulation. The source is a human donor in good health (CMV status not recorded). Some clones in this sample may be carry-over from other donors' samples.

This clonotype has at least ten counts. The rearrangement joins TRBV7-6 to TRBJ1-2; maybe TRBD1 (6 bases). V dropped 1 base and J dropped 2 bases, with 17 bases sitting between them. Germline V gene lookup returns CDR1 SGHVS and CDR2 FNYEAQ. This CDR3 spans 17 amino acids. The CDR3 DNA is TGTGCCAGCAGCTTAGGGGGGCTGCCGGGGTCAAACTATGGCTACACCTTC. Residues: CASSLGGLPGSNYGYTF.

The chain has TRBV18 and TRBJ2-5; 9 bases fit TRBD2. CDR3 size: 16 residues. Looked up from germline, CDR1 is KGHSH and CDR2 is LQKENI. After removal of 0 bases from V and 4 bases from J, the junction contained 6 bases not matched to a gene. The CDR3 sequence is CASSPPPTSGPETQYF. The CDR3, as DNA: TGTGCCAGCTCACCACCCCCGACTAGCGGCCCAGAGACCCAGTACTTC. Based on the CDR3 plus reference TRBV18 and TRBJ2-5, the full variable domain is NAGVMQNPRHLVRRRGQEARLRCSPMKGHSHVYWYRQLPEEGLKFMVYLQKENIIDESGMPKERFSAEFPKEGPSILRIQQVVRGDSAAYFCASSPPPTSGPETQYFGPGTRLLVL.

V gene TRBV11-1 combines with J gene TRBJ2-5; a possible D gene is TRBD2 (5 bases). Germline CDR1 is SGHAT and CDR2 is FQDESV (reference sequence). Trimming pared 6 bases from V and 1 base from J, leaving 18 bases between. This CDR3 has 16 residues. The CDR3 bases are TGTGCCAGCAGTGCCGGCGGGCCTTCGCTCCAAGAGACCCAGTACTTC. Translation: CASSAGGPSLQETQYF.

Ten or more counts support this clonotype. This chain uses TRBV7-8 with TRBJ1-1; D not resolved. V lost 8 bases and J lost 2, with 9 bases in between. Germline V gene data show CDR1 as SGHVS and CDR2 as FQNEAQ. The CDR3 sequence is 12 residues long. In DNA, the CDR3 is TGTGCCAGCTACCAGCTTAACACTGAAGCTTTCTTT. Its translation: CASYQLNTEAFF.

This clonotype came up a few times. The rearrangement links TRBV15 to TRBJ2-7, with D unclear. V was shortened by 2 bases and J by 0 bases, with 11 bases between the two germline ends. Germline V lookup: CDR1 LNHNV, CDR2 YYDKDF (reference sequence). The CDR3 spans 15 residues. DNA of the CDR3: TGTGCCACCAGCAGAAGATCGGGCAGCTCCTACGAGCAGTACGTC. It is translated as CATSRRSGSSYEQYV.

This clonotype was observed many times. J is TRBJ1-4 and V is TRBV7-6, with D perhaps TRBD1 (6 bases). This CDR3 contains 14 residues. The germline V gene has CDR1 SGHVS and CDR2 FNYEAQ. The V end was cut by 1 base, the J end by 3 bases, with 6 bases between. The CDR3 reads CASSLGGPNEKLFF. The CDR3 DNA follows: TGTGCCAGCAGCTTAGGGGGGCCTAATGAAAAACTGTTTTTT.

This chain uses TRBV6-2 or TRBV6-3 with TRBJ1-1; no firm D call. Germline lookup yields CDR1 MNHEY and CDR2 SVGEGT. Trimming took off 5 bases at V and 0 bases at J, with 13 bases between the two ends. This CDR3 is built from 15 residues. In DNA, the CDR3 is TGTGCCAGCAGTCTCTCGATCCTTATGAACACTGAAGCTTTCTTT. Translating it yields CASSLSILMNTEAFF.

This chain joins TRBV27 and TRBJ1-6; 9 nucleotides line up with TRBD1. Germline V gene data show CDR1 as MNHEY and CDR2 as SMNVEV (reference sequence). The CDR3 extends over 15 amino acids. The V segment lost 8 bases and the J segment 8 bases; nucleotides outside the gene matches: 10. The CDR3 is CASQPGTGTYSPLHF. The CDR3 region has the DNA TGTGCCAGCCAACCCGGGACAGGGACTTATTCACCCCTCCACTTT.

The rearrangement links TRBV19 to TRBJ2-3, with TRBD1 matching 7 bases. The germline gives CDR1 LNHDA, CDR2 SQIVND (reference sequence). The CDR3 has 18 residues. V gave up 5 bases and J gave up 5 bases; unmatched junction bases: 19. The CDR3 sequence is CASSPTLWQGVGGDTQYF. As DNA, the CDR3 is TGTGCCAGTAGTCCAACCCTTTGGCAGGGGGTAGGTGGAGATACGCAGTATTTT.

The chain combines TRBV7-9 with TRBJ1-2, with 7 bases aligning to TRBD1. The CDR3 length is 15 residues. The V gene's germline CDR1 is SEHNR and CDR2 FQNEAQ (reference sequence). V shed 5 bases and J 2 bases; nucleotides not matched to a gene: 8. This CDR3 reads CASSPRDRANYGYTF. The DNA of the CDR3 is TGTGCCAGCAGCCCCCGTGACAGGGCGAACTATGGCTACACCTTC.

The chain joins TRBV7-2 to TRBJ1-2, with D perhaps TRBD1 (6 bases). Looked up from germline, CDR1 is SGHTA and CDR2 is FQGNSA. Trimming removed 4 bases at V and 1 base at J, with 13 bases between. This CDR3 comprises 15 residues. CDR3 residues: CASSWTVMNNYGYTF. The CDR3 bases are TGTGCCAGCAGCTGGACAGTAATGAATAACTATGGCTACACCTTC.

This clonotype was seen only a few times. The chain uses TRBV28 and TRBJ2-2, with a possible D match to TRBD1 (5 bases). V was clipped by 3 bases and J by 6 bases, with 8 bases between them. Germline V lookup: CDR1 MDHEN, CDR2 SYDVKM. This CDR3 is 13 amino acids long. Here the CDR3 reads CASSFRVSGELFF. The DNA of the CDR3 is TGTGCCAGCAGTTTCAGGGTATCCGGGGAGCTGTTTTTT. Full variable domain (missing parts from reference TRBV28 and TRBJ2-2): DVKVTQSSRYLVKRTGEKVFLECVQDMDHENMFWYRQDPGLGLRLIYFSYDVKMKEKGDIPEGYSVSREKKERFSLILESASTNQTSMYLCASSFRVSGELFFGEGSRLTVL.

The chain joins TRBV28 to TRBJ1-5; 7 positions agree with TRBD1. From germline, CDR1 is MDHEN and CDR2 SYDVKM. Losses at the gene ends were 7 bases for V and 8 bases for J; bases not matched to a gene: 11. CDR3 length equals 14 residues. The CDR3 loop reads CASTNVGQPEPQHF. The CDR3 DNA is TGTGCCAGCACCAATGTGGGACAGCCCGAGCCCCAGCATTTT.

The count of this clonotype is one. The CDR3, as DNA: TGTGCCAGTACACCGGGACAGGCTCCTTCCGTTTATGGCTACACCTTC. Translating gives CASTPGQAPSVYGYTF. This chain uses TRBV19 with TRBJ1-2, with TRBD1 identical over 8 bases. The V gene end was trimmed by 7 bases and the J gene end by 5 bases; junction bases not matched to a gene: 15. This CDR3 is 16 amino acids long. The germline CDR1 and CDR2 sequences are LNHDA and SQIVND (reference sequence).

This clonotype was recorded at least ten times. Here the CDR3 reads CASSNPYTGAAGYTF. CDR3 bases: TGTGCCAGCTCCAACCCTTACACAGGGGCAGCTGGCTACACCTTC. The rearrangement joins TRBV6-1 to TRBJ1-2; 7 bases fit TRBD1. V trimming: 8 bases; J trimming: 7 bases; junction bases outside the gene matches: 16. Per germline, CDR1 MNHNS and CDR2 SASEGT. The CDR3 spans 15 residues.

This rearrangement joins TRBV6-5 to TRBJ1-2, with D possibly matching TRBD1 (6 bases). The CDR3 is 16 amino acids. The germline gives CDR1 MNHEY, CDR2 SVGAGI. Trimming removed 3 bases at V and 3 bases at J, with 17 bases between. The CDR3 DNA reads TGTGCCAGCAGTTATGCTTTGGGGGCTGGGTACTATGGCTACACCTTC. Amino acid sequence: CASSYALGAGYYGYTF.

V and J are TRBV5-4 and TRBJ2-1; D call uncertain. Germline lookup yields CDR1 SGHNT and CDR2 YYREEE (reference sequence). V lost 0 bases and J 0 bases, leaving 10 bases between the germline ends. The CDR3 covers 16 residues. CDR3 nucleotide sequence: TGTGCCAGCAGCTTGGTCCCGAAGAGCTCCTACAATGAGCAGTTCTTC. Residues: CASSLVPKSSYNEQFF.

This clonotype has ten or more counts. The rearrangement uses TRBV7-6 and TRBJ2-3; D might be TRBD1 (5 bases). The germline V gene has CDR1 SGHVS and CDR2 FNYEAQ. This CDR3 is built from 15 residues. V was pared by 5 bases and J by 3 bases, with 15 bases between. The CDR3 region is CASSLKRTLTDTQYF. CDR3 bases: TGTGCCAGCAGCCTAAAAAGGACACTTACAGATACGCAGTATTTT.

As DNA, the CDR3 is TGCAGTGCTGGGGGCGCTAGCGGAAGCTCCTACAATGAGCAGTTCTTC. Translation gives CSAGGASGSSYNEQFF. The chain is built from TRBV20-1 and TRBJ2-1; D perhaps matches TRBD2 (7 bases). Germline V CDR1 and CDR2: DFQATT, SNEGSKA (reference sequence). The CDR3 length is 16 residues. Trimming stripped 5 bases from V and 0 bases from J, with 17 bases between.